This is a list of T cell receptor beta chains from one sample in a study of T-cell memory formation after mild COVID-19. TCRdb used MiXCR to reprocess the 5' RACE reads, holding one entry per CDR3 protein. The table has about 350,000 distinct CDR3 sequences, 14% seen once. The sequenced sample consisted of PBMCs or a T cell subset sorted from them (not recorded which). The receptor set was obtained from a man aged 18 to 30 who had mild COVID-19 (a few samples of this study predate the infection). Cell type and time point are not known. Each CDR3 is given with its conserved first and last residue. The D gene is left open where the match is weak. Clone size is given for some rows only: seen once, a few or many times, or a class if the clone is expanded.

TGTGCCAGCAGCTTCGGTCGGGGGGGAAATCAGCCCCAGCATTTT,CASSFGRGGNQPQHF,TRBV7-2,few,TRBJ1-5,NA
TGTGCCAGCAGTGCTCACTCCGCGAGCACAGATACGCAGTATTTT,CASSAHSASTDTQYF,TRBV6-4,NA,TRBJ2-3,NA
TGCAGTGGAGGGGGGGTAGCCAAAAACATTCAGTACTTC,CSGGGVAKNIQYF,TRBV20-1,few,TRBJ2-4,NA
TGTGCCAGCAGCTCATTCATAGGGGTCTACGAGCAGTACTTC,CASSSFIGVYEQYF,TRBV5-5,few,TRBJ2-7,NA
TGCGCCAGCAGTGAACAGGGGGACACCGGGGAGCTGTTTTTT,CASSEQGDTGELFF,TRBV5-1,NA,TRBJ2-2,TRBD1
TGTGCCAGCAGTATCACGACAGGGGCGCAGTATTTT,CASSITTGAQYF,TRBV12-3/TRBV12-4,many,TRBJ2-3,TRBD1
TGTGCCACCAGTGGCCCCTATGGGGCTAACTATGGCTACACCTTC,CATSGPYGANYGYTF,TRBV24-1,many,TRBJ1-2,NA
TGCAGGCCGGACGGGGGCAGGGATGGCTACACCTTC,CRPDGGRDGYTF,TRBV20-1,many,TRBJ1-2,NA
TGTGCCAGCAACCCAAGGACAGGGGGCTATGGAAACACCATATATTTT,CASNPRTGGYGNTIYF,TRBV12-3/TRBV12-4,few,TRBJ1-3,TRBD1
TGTGCCAGCAGTTACTCTGCCCGATTGCCCCAGCATTTT,CASSYSARLPQHF,TRBV6-5,NA,TRBJ1-5,NA
TGTGCCAGCAGCCACGGGGCCCAGGGGGCCTGGGAGACCCAGTACTTC,CASSHGAQGAWETQYF,TRBV4-2,many,TRBJ2-5,TRBD1
TGCGCCAGCAGCTCGGGACTAGCGGGGGGGAGCACAGATACGCAGTATTTT,CASSSGLAGGSTDTQYF,TRBV5-1,few,TRBJ2-3,TRBD2
TGTGCCATCAGTGAGTCGAGTACAGGGAGAACCTACGAGCAGTACTTC,CAISESSTGRTYEQYF,TRBV10-3,NA,TRBJ2-7,NA
TGTGCCAGCAGCCAAGATCCCAAGACAGGGTCTAATGAAAAACTGTTTTTT,CASSQDPKTGSNEKLFF,TRBV4-2,NA,TRBJ1-4,TRBD1